The rows below give T cell receptor beta chains drawn from one sample of a study of beta chain features in type 1 diabetes. Method: immunoSEQ multiplex PCR; TCRdb's copy keeps in-frame clones and lacks some. The sample gives around 300,000 clones, 15% of which show up once; 0.015% to 0.017% is in the top ten. The sample consisted of naive CD4+ T cells from blood. The receptors were sampled from a man between 18 and 29 years old with type 1 diabetes. Each CDR3 is given with its conserved first and last residue. The order of the fields is J gene, D gene, clone size, V gene, CDR3 protein, CDR3 DNA. A D gene is named only where the DNA matches it firmly. Clone size appears in some rows only: once, few, many, or a class for an expanded clone.

J: TRBJ2-5; D: -; size: -; V: TRBV4-1; CDR3: CASTQPSRGATQYF; DNA: TGCGCCAGCACCCAACCTTCTCGGGGGGCGACCCAGTACTTC
J: TRBJ2-1; D: -; size: few; V: TRBV7-2; CDR3: CASSFGRGRSYNEQFF; DNA: TGTGCCAGCAGCTTCGGGCGGGGGCGCTCCTACAATGAGCAGTTCTTC
J: TRBJ2-5; D: TRBD2; size: few; V: TRBV5-8; CDR3: CASSLSGGSQETQYF; DNA: TGTGCCAGCAGCCTCTCAGGCGGGAGTCAAGAGACCCAGTACTTC
J: TRBJ2-7; D: -; size: -; V: TRBV27; CDR3: CASSLRGGTTYEQYF; DNA: TGTGCCAGCAGTTTAAGGGGGGGGACCACCTACGAGCAGTACTTC
J: TRBJ1-2; D: -; size: few; V: TRBV4-1; CDR3: CASSQGRGRANYGYTF; DNA: TGCGCCAGCAGCCAAGGCCGGGGGAGGGCTAACTATGGCTACACCTTC
J: TRBJ2-7; D: TRBD1; size: few; V: TRBV6-6; CDR3: CASSYSTRGSYEQYF; DNA: TGTGCCAGCAGTTACTCGACCAGGGGGTCCTACGAGCAGTACTTC
J: TRBJ2-1; D: -; size: -; V: TRBV9; CDR3: CASSVQGTHNEQFF; DNA: TGTGCCAGCAGCGTACAGGGTACCCACAATGAGCAGTTCTTC
J: TRBJ1-5; D: -; size: few; V: TRBV4-3; CDR3: CASSPQWGLNQPQHF; DNA: TGCGCCAGCAGCCCACAGTGGGGGCTAAATCAGCCCCAGCATTTT
J: TRBJ2-7; D: -; size: few; V: TRBV27; CDR3: CASTLTAGYEQYF; DNA: TGTGCCAGCACCTTAACGGCGGGCTACGAGCAGTACTTC
J: TRBJ2-3; D: -; size: few; V: TRBV19; CDR3: CASKPTALTDTQYF; DNA: TGTGCCAGTAAGCCGACAGCCCTCACAGATACGCAGTATTTT
J: TRBJ2-3; D: -; size: -; V: TRBV5-4; CDR3: CASSLNRGGGTDTQYF; DNA: TGTGCCAGCAGCTTAAACCGCGGGGGCGGGACAGATACGCAGTATTTT
J: TRBJ2-4; D: -; size: -; V: TRBV19; CDR3: CASSQVKNIQYF; DNA: TGTGCCAGTAGTCAGGTCAAAAACATTCAGTACTTC
J: TRBJ2-2; D: TRBD1; size: -; V: TRBV5-1; CDR3: CASSSRRQGTRTGELFF; DNA: TGCGCCAGCAGCTCAAGAAGACAGGGAACGAGGACCGGGGAGCTGTTTTTT
J: TRBJ1-1; D: TRBD1; size: -; V: TRBV20-1; CDR3: CSAVDRPEAFF; DNA: TGCAGTGCTGTGGACAGGCCAGAAGCTTTCTTT
J: TRBJ2-7; D: TRBD2; size: -; V: TRBV18; CDR3: CASSPTSGSGDREQYF; DNA: TGTGCCAGCTCACCTACTAGCGGGAGTGGTGATCGCGAGCAGTACTTC
J: TRBJ1-1; D: -; size: few; V: TRBV7-9; CDR3: CASSRETEAFF; DNA: TGTGCCAGCAGCCGGGAGACTGAAGCTTTCTTT
J: TRBJ1-3; D: -; size: few; V: TRBV6-5; CDR3: CASSRQASGNTIYF; DNA: TGTGCCAGCAGCAGACAGGCCTCTGGAAACACCATATATTTT
J: TRBJ2-7; D: TRBD2; size: few; V: TRBV5-1; CDR3: CASRPTSGTYEQYF; DNA: TGCGCCAGCAGACCGACTAGCGGGACGTACGAGCAGTACTTC
J: TRBJ2-7; D: -; size: few; V: TRBV7-9; CDR3: CASSFRTDYEQYF; DNA: TGTGCCAGCAGCTTTCGGACAGACTACGAGCAGTACTTC
J: TRBJ2-7; D: -; size: few; V: TRBV6-5; CDR3: CASSSVYEQYF; DNA: TGTGCCAGCAGTTCAGTATACGAGCAGTACTTC
J: TRBJ2-5; D: -; size: -; V: TRBV18; CDR3: CASSPLAETQYF; DNA: TGTGCCAGCTCACCATTAGCAGAGACCCAGTACTTC
J: TRBJ1-2; D: -; size: few; V: TRBV9; CDR3: CASSPRAGAPGYTF; DNA: TGTGCCAGCAGCCCCCGGGCGGGGGCCCCTGGCTACACCTTC
J: TRBJ2-5; D: TRBD2; size: few; V: TRBV27; CDR3: CASRRLASETQYF; DNA: TGTGCCAGCAGAAGACTAGCATCGGAGACCCAGTACTTC
J: TRBJ1-5; D: TRBD1; size: -; V: TRBV5-1; CDR3: CASSRQGDQPQHF; DNA: TGCGCCAGCAGCCGACAGGGAGATCAGCCCCAGCATTTT
J: TRBJ1-2; D: TRBD1; size: -; V: TRBV5-4; CDR3: CASSLGLGPGTGVFRYGYTF; DNA: TGTGCCAGCAGCTTGGGATTAGGACCCGGGACAGGGGTTTTTCGGTATGGCTACACCTTC
J: TRBJ2-2; D: TRBD2; size: -; V: TRBV6-4; CDR3: CASSDSPSGRGELFF; DNA: TGTGCCAGCAGTGACTCGCCTAGCGGGAGAGGGGAGCTGTTTTTT